This T cell receptor (beta chain) was recorded in a study of regulatory T cells in long-lasting Graves disease. Study-wide background: Graves' cases, newly diagnosed, had used antithyroid drugs under 3 months.

This clonotype appeared a few times. HTBI primers from iRepertoire and Arm-PCR of CDR3 regions yielded the TCR beta libraries. In the authors' workflow: Identification yielded 62 TRBV and around 15 TRBJ segments across samples. TCRdb re-called the multiplex PCR reads with MiXCR, one entry per CDR3 protein. TCRdb assigned the V and J calls; the authors' analysis was not used. The sample has over 300,000 distinct CDR3 sequences, around 15% seen once. Regarding time point: newly diagnosed GD, antithyroid drugs for less than 3 months. RNA isolated from PBMCs was used to make the TCR library. The sequence was obtained from a female donor with Graves disease. Material: peripheral blood mononuclear cells (PBMCs), obtained at new diagnosis, from a patient treated with antithyroid drugs.

The CDR3, as DNA: TGTGCCAGCAGCCGAAGACAGGGAAATCAGCCCCAGCATTTT. It is translated as CASSRRQGNQPQHF. The V gene is TRBV28, the J gene TRBJ1-5, with 7 bases aligning to TRBD1. The CDR3 covers 14 residues. CDR1 and CDR2 (germline): MDHEN, SYDVKM. After removal of 6 bases from V and 4 bases from J, the junction contained 6 bases not matched to a gene.